This T cell receptor beta chain was documented in a study of T-cell reconstitution after alpha-beta-depleted transplantation in children. General study results and limits: It was newly produced T cells that mostly accounted for T-cell counts and diversity one year after transplant. Some patients' high day-60 TCRbeta diversity was traced to surviving recipient T cells and thymic progenitors. It was reported that alpha-beta T cells came from several hundred expanded graft clones (about two months after transplant).

This CDR3 has 16 residues. Trimming cost V 4 bases and J 5 bases, with 17 bases left between them. Germline lookup yields CDR1 LGHNA and CDR2 YSLEER. Using unique molecular identifiers, the investigators prepared the TCRbeta library. TCRdb passed the PCR reads through MiXCR, listing each CDR3 protein once. The profile shows fewer than 550,000 distinct CDR3 sequences, roughly 10% of them singletons. A word on this clonotype: The antigen is undetermined.

This TCR was recovered from a female patient aged 2-9 years who had a stem cell transplant for aplastic anemia, so the T cells may come from the graft donor. V is TRBV4-3 and J is TRBJ2-2; D is ambiguous. The input for sequencing was PBMCs, mostly from graft donor cells, taken 180 days after TCRalphabeta/CD19-depleted stem cell transplant. The DNA for the CDR3 is TGCGCCAGCAGCCGGCCCGAAGGTTTTGATACCGGGGAGCTGTTTTTT. Protein: CASSRPEGFDTGELFF.